Listed below are T cell receptor beta chains from one sample, sequenced in a study of response to subunit inactivated influenza vaccine. MiXCR, run by TCRdb on the RT-PCR reads, gives a single entry per CDR3 protein. Of some 570,000 distinct CDR3 sequences in the sample, over 9% were seen once. The sample was also linked to a second study, of T cells expressing NK-cell markers.

This specimen was PBMCs from blood, taken on the day of vaccination. The source is a man in his forties or fifties who received an inactivated influenza vaccine. Each CDR3 is given with its conserved first and last residue.

v_call: TRBV29-1; j_call: TRBJ2-7; cdr3_aa: CSVESTGSSYEQYF
v_call: TRBV7-2; j_call: TRBJ2-2; cdr3_aa: CASSSAASLTGELFF
v_call: TRBV7-2; j_call: TRBJ2-6; cdr3_aa: CASSFGTGVGANVLTF
v_call: TRBV5-1; j_call: TRBJ2-5; cdr3_aa: CASSPGRSNRKETQYF
v_call: TRBV5-1; j_call: TRBJ2-7; cdr3_aa: CASSTSLAGAAEQYF
v_call: TRBV7-2; j_call: TRBJ2-7; cdr3_aa: CASSQNRGDEQYF
v_call: TRBV24-1; j_call: TRBJ1-1; cdr3_aa: CATSDQGQTNTEAFF
v_call: TRBV14; j_call: TRBJ2-5; cdr3_aa: CASSRSLLGVETQYF
v_call: TRBV20-1; j_call: TRBJ2-1; cdr3_aa: CSSRAPSAGGNYNEQFF
v_call: TRBV29-1; j_call: TRBJ1-3; cdr3_aa: CSVEVWRDHSGNTIYF
v_call: TRBV14; j_call: TRBJ2-6; cdr3_aa: CASSQDKGPGANVLTF
v_call: TRBV7-2; j_call: TRBJ2-3; cdr3_aa: CASSYTATDTQYF
v_call: TRBV19; j_call: TRBJ1-3; cdr3_aa: CATSRTGFSGNTIYF
v_call: TRBV11-2; j_call: TRBJ2-5; cdr3_aa: CASSVEARGGTQYF